This T cell receptor (beta chain) appears in the sequencing data of a study of blood T cell repertoires in COVID-19. Study-level background: Researchers got acute and convalescent COVID-19 samples from the United States, Italy and Spain. T cells, B-cell-depleted T cells, or PBMCs supplied cDNA or gDNA.

Original data processing: Reference gene primer amplification gave estimated nucleated cell counts. Repertoires were generated with immunoSEQ multiplex PCR, while TCRdb's copy carries only in-frame clones and drops some. D and trimming were read from the DNA, whereas the V and J calls and clone size are those reported in that table. The sample holds approximately 400,000 clones, about 90% seen once. Sequenced: peripheral blood. This clonotype originated in a man aged 35-49 years with acute or convalescent COVID-19.

DNA for the CDR3: TGTGCCAGCAGTTCTTTATCGGGTGGGTTCTACGAGCAGTACTTC. Protein sequence: CASSSLSGGFYEQYF. The rearrangement uses TRBV28 and TRBJ2-7; the D is unclear. The V gene's germline CDR1 is MDHEN and CDR2 SYDVKM. The V end was cut by 4 bases, the J end by 3 bases, with 16 bases between. The length of the CDR3 is 15 residues.